Listed here are 2 T cell receptor beta chains from one sample, sequenced in a study of blood T cells in healthy people across ages. Alongside a J-beta primer mix, a sample-barcoded 5' primer served in a second PCR lasting 7 to 11 cycles. TCRdb itself ran the 5' RACE reads through MiXCR, one entry per CDR3 protein. The repertoire consists of about 970,000 distinct CDR3 sequences, with 51% occurring once and the leading ten covering over 20%. Sequenced input: blood. The receptors shown here come from a woman in her fifties or sixties in good health.

The CDR3 sequence: CSPLAGVWEQYF. The DNA of the CDR3 is TGCAGTCCACTAGCGGGAGTTTGGGAGCAGTACTTC. The chain has TRBV20-1 and TRBJ2-5; 11 positions agree with TRBD2. Germline CDR1 DFQATT, CDR2 SNEGSKA (reference sequence). V shed 8 bases and J 11 bases; nucleotides not matched to a gene: 10. This CDR3 spans 12 amino acids.

CDR3 DNA: TGTGCCAGCAGTTTGGCTTCGGATACCTACTACGAGCAGTACTTC. This sequence encodes CASSLASDTYYEQYF. V and J are TRBV12-3 or TRBV12-4 and TRBJ2-4, with unresolved D. The J call is doubtful: the DNA matches TRBJ2-7 better. The CDR3 extends over 15 amino acids.